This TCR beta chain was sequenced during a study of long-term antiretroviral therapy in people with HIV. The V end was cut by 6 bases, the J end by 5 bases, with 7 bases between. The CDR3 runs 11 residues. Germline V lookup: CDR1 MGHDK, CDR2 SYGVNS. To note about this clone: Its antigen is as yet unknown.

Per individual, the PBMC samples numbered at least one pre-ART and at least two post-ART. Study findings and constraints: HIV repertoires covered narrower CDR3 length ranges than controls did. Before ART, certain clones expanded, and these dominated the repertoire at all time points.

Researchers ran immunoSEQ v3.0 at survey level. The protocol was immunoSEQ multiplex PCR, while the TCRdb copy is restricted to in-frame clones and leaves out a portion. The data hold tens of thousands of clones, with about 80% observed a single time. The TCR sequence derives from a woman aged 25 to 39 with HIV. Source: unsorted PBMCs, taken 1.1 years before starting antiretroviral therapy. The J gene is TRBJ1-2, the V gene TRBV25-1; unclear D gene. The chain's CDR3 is CASRSGYGYTF. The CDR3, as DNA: TGTGCCAGCAGGTCCGGGTATGGCTACACCTTC.